The 21 T cell receptor beta chains given below trace back to one sample, sequenced in a study of OX40 agonist ivuxolimab in advanced cancers. TCRdb's copy holds only in-frame clones and misses some; the assay was immunoSEQ multiplex PCR. The sample carries 65,000 to 80,000 clones, approximately 80% recorded once. This sample comprised CD4+ or CD8+ T cells sorted from blood, obtained in a trial of the OX40 agonist ivuxolimab. The receptors stem from an adult with an advanced solid tumor such as melanoma, head and neck, liver or kidney cancer.

The sample holds one count of this clone. The chain couples TRBV19 to TRBJ1-1, with 7 bases that match TRBD1. Germline V gives CDR1 LNHDA, CDR2 SQIVND (reference sequence). The CDR3 covers 12 residues. V gave up 5 bases and J gave up 8 bases; unmatched junction bases: 5. CDR3 DNA sequence: TGTGCCAGTAGTGAAATACAGGGGGAAGCTTTCTTT. Translation: CASSEIQGEAFF.

The genes are TRBV6-1 and TRBJ2-7; perhaps D is TRBD1 or TRBD2 (5 bases each). The CDR3 is 16 residues long. Per germline, CDR1 MNHNS and CDR2 SASEGT. Trimming removed 3 bases at V and 2 bases at J, with 17 bases between. In DNA form, the CDR3 reads TGTGCCAGCAGTGATCTGGCCGGGACGGAAGCCTACGAGCAGTACGTC. Its translation: CASSDLAGTEAYEQYV.

The chain carries TRBV19 and TRBJ2-5, with TRBD2 as a possible D gene (5 bases). Germline V CDR1 and CDR2: LNHDA, SQIVND (reference sequence). The CDR3 consists of 13 residues. The V and J ends lost 3 bases and 5 bases respectively, with 10 bases between them. DNA for the CDR3: TGTGCCAGTAGTATGAGGGTCTTGGAGACCCAGTACTTC. It translates to CASSMRVLETQYF.

The gene calls are TRBV5-5 and TRBJ2-3, with TRBD2 identical over 8 bases. The trim removed 6 bases at V and 1 base at J, leaving 7 bases unmatched. In germline, CDR1 is SGHKS, CDR2 YYEKEE (reference sequence). The CDR3 contains 15 residues. CDR3 in amino acids: CASIPLSGGTDTQYF. The DNA for the CDR3 is TGTGCCAGCATCCCTCTTAGCGGGGGCACAGATACGCAGTATTTT.

As to this clone: A single base separates this from a much larger clone, so it may be a read error. The J gene is TRBJ1-1, the V gene TRBV29-1; D is uncertain. V lost 7 bases and J lost 4, with 13 bases in between. This CDR3 is 12 amino acids long. Germline CDR1 SQVTM, CDR2 ANQGSEA. CDR3 residues: CSASSLGTEAFF. As DNA, the CDR3 is TGCAGCGCTTCCTCCTTGGGCACTGAAGCTTTCTTT.

The chain recombines TRBV4-2 with TRBJ2-1, with 9 nucleotides matching TRBD2. The V gene's germline CDR1 is LGHNA and CDR2 YNFKEQ. The trim removed 0 bases at V and 10 bases at J, leaving 13 bases unmatched. CDR3 length: 17 residues. DNA for the CDR3: TGTGCCAGCAGCCAAGAGACTTCTCTCCTAGCGGGATACGAGCAGTTCTTC. It encodes CASSQETSLLAGYEQFF.

This clone showed up just a few times. This rearrangement joins TRBV7-6 to TRBJ2-3; maybe TRBD2 (6 bases). This CDR3 contains 17 residues. CDR1 is SGHVS, CDR2 FNYEAQ, per germline. V was clipped by 5 bases and J by 1 base, with 19 bases between them. CDR3 nucleotides: TGTGCCAGCAGCCCCCGGTTCGAGATAGCGGGCACAGATACGCAGTATTTT. Amino acid sequence: CASSPRFEIAGTDTQYF.

This clone was detected only once. The rearrangement uses TRBV13 and TRBJ2-5, with no clear D. V was trimmed by 2 bases and J by 2 bases, leaving 6 bases between them. The V gene's germline CDR1 is PRHDT and CDR2 FYEKMQ (reference sequence). CDR3 length: 13 amino acids. The CDR3: CASSLFGQETQYF. The CDR3 region has the DNA TGTGCCAGCAGCTTATTCGGACAAGAGACCCAGTACTTC.

The V call is TRBV6-1, the J call TRBJ2-5; 8 bases are shared with TRBD1. This CDR3 spans 18 amino acids. V lost 4 bases and J lost 4; bases outside the gene matches: 17. Germline-derived CDR1 and CDR2 are MNHNS and SASEGT. CDR3 protein: CASSGIFSFGQGGETQYF. The CDR3, as DNA: TGTGCCAGCAGTGGAATTTTTTCGTTTGGACAGGGAGGAGAGACCCAGTACTTC.

On this clone itself: Other nucleotide sequences in the sample specify the same CDR3. The DNA of the CDR3 is TGTGCCAGCAGCTTTGGCACAGATACGCAGTATTTT. It yields the protein CASSFGTDTQYF. This sequence joins TRBV7-2 and TRBJ2-3; no firm D call. The V end lost 3 bases, the J end lost 1 base, and 2 bases lay between the germline ends. The CDR3 extends over 12 amino acids. Per the germline V gene, CDR1 is SGHTA and CDR2 is FQGNSA.

This clone was observed a handful of times. The chain employs TRBV9 and TRBJ2-2, with TRBD2 matching over 9 bases. This CDR3 has 15 amino acids. V lost 0 bases and J lost 4; bases outside the gene matches: 1. Germline V gives CDR1 SGDLS, CDR2 YYNGEE. The CDR3 nucleotides are TGTGCCAGCAGCGTAGGCGGGAGGGGCACCGGGGAGCTGTTTTTT. Its protein is CASSVGGRGTGELFF.

The chain carries TRBV28 and TRBJ1-3; D is unresolved. V lost 7 bases and J 0 bases, leaving 13 bases between the germline ends. Germline V CDR1 and CDR2: MDHEN, SYDVKM. The CDR3 is 15 residues long. This chain's CDR3 is CASTPLGGSGNTIYF. In nucleotides, the CDR3 is TGTGCCAGCACCCCTCTGGGCGGCTCTGGAAACACCATATATTTT. Using reference TRBV28 and TRBJ1-3 for the parts outside the CDR3, the full variable domain is DVKVTQSSRYLVKRTGEKVFLECVQDMDHENMFWYRQDPGLGLRLIYFSYDVKMKEKGDIPEGYSVSREKKERFSLILESASTNQTSMYLCASTPLGGSGNTIYFGEGSWLTVV.

CDR3 amino acids: CAISESKDGYTF. CDR3 in DNA: TGTGCCATCAGTGAGTCCAAGGATGGCTACACCTTC. This sequence joins TRBV10-3 and TRBJ1-2; D is unresolved. Looked up from germline, CDR1 is ENHRY and CDR2 is SYGVKD. The CDR3 is made up of 12 amino acids. V was clipped by 0 bases and J by 6 bases, with 5 bases between them.

This clone was counted between two and nine times. V usage is TRBV27 and J usage is TRBJ2-7; possibly TRBD1 for D (5 bases). V gave up 6 bases and J gave up 2 bases, with 23 bases separating them. CDR3 length: 17 residues. The germline V gene encodes CDR1 MNHEY and CDR2 SMNVEV (reference sequence). This CDR3 reads CASSRHPIGATTYEQYV. DNA for the CDR3: TGTGCCAGCAGCCGTCATCCAATAGGGGCGACAACCTACGAGCAGTACGTC.

CDR3 residues: CASGTSGGAPDTQYF. In DNA, the CDR3 is TGTGCCAGTGGGACTAGCGGGGGGGCTCCAGATACGCAGTATTTT. This sequence joins TRBV19 and TRBJ2-3; 16 bases match TRBD2. This CDR3 has 15 amino acids. With 8 bases clipped from V and 4 bases from J, the junction kept 3 bases outside the gene matches. The V gene's germline CDR1 is LNHDA and CDR2 SQIVND (reference sequence). Filled out from reference TRBV19 and TRBJ2-3, the complete variable domain reads DGGITQSPKYLFRKEGQNVTLSCEQNLNHDAMYWYRQDPGQGLRLIYYSQIVNDFQKGDIAEGYSVSREKKESFPLTVTSAQKNPTAFYLCASGTSGGAPDTQYFGPGTRLTVL.

V gene TRBV28 combines with J gene TRBJ1-5; 9 nucleotides line up with TRBD1. J lost 6 bases, V lost 6 bases, and 6 bases had no gene match. The V gene's germline CDR1 is MDHEN and CDR2 SYDVKM. CDR3 length: 14 amino acids. The CDR3 DNA reads as TGTGCCAGCAGGGGACAGGGTAGTAGTCAGCCCCAGCATTTT. This gives the protein CASRGQGSSQPQHF.

The V gene is TRBV28, the J gene TRBJ2-1; 12 bases fit TRBD2. Germline trimming cut 8 bases from V and 9 bases from J; bases unmatched to any gene: 5. CDR1 is MDHEN, CDR2 SYDVKM, per germline. This CDR3 is built from 13 residues. CDR3 residues: CASSSGGAAEQFF. As DNA, the CDR3 is TGTGCCAGCTCTAGCGGGGGGGCCGCTGAGCAGTTCTTC.

The chain carries TRBV9 and TRBJ2-7; 8 bases match TRBD1. CDR1 and CDR2 (germline): SGDLS, YYNGEE. V was clipped by 4 bases and J by 3 bases; unmatched bases: 9. The CDR3 contains 15 residues. In nucleotides, the CDR3 is TGTGCCAGCAGCCCGGGGACAGGCGGGTACTACGAGCAGTACTTC. Protein: CASSPGTGGYYEQYF.

The chain employs TRBV2 and TRBJ2-3, with 10 bases fitting TRBD1. Germline V CDR1 and CDR2: SNHLY, FYNNEI. This CDR3 spans 19 amino acids. With 3 bases clipped from V and 0 bases from J, the junction kept 12 bases outside the gene matches. This CDR3 reads CASSDSHFRQGASTDTQYF. The CDR3 region has the DNA TGTGCCAGCAGTGATTCCCATTTTAGACAGGGGGCGAGCACAGATACGCAGTATTTT.

Details on this clone: The missing conserved phenylalanine or tryptophan at the end of this CDR3 makes a read error likely. V is TRBV5-4 and J is TRBJ1-2; D perhaps matches TRBD1 (5 bases). The CDR3 is 12 residues long. Per the germline V gene, CDR1 is SGHNT and CDR2 is YYREEE (reference sequence). Trimming left V 4 bases short and J 4 bases short, with 8 bases between. The CDR3 DNA reads TGTGCCAGCAGCCCCGGGACCTATGGCTACACCTCC. This encodes CASSPGTYGYTS.

V usage is TRBV6-5 and J usage is TRBJ2-1, with 7 bases identical to TRBD1. The V and J ends lost 6 bases and 8 bases, in that order; junction bases with no gene match: 13. The CDR3 covers 15 residues. The V gene's germline CDR1 is MNHEY and CDR2 SVGAGI. Here the CDR3 DNA reads TGTGCCAGCAGGTCCTATAGGACAGGAACGGATGAGCAGTTCTTC. As protein: CASRSYRTGTDEQFF.